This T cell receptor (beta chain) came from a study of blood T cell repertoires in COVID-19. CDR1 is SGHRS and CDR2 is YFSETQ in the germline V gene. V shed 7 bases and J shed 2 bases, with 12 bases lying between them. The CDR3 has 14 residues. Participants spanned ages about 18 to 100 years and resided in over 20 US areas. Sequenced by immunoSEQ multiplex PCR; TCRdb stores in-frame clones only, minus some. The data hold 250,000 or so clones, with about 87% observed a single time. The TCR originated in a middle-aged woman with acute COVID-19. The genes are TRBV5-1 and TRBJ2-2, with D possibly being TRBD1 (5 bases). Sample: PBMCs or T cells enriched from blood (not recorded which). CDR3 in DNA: TGCGCCAGCCGGCGACAGCCTAACACCGGGGAGCTGTTTTTT. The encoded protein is CASRRQPNTGELFF.